Listed below are T cell receptor beta chains from one sample, sequenced in a study of blood T cell repertoires in COVID-19. Here immunoSEQ multiplex PCR was the method, and the copy in TCRdb shows in-frame clones only, minus some. The table includes fewer than 200,000 clones, over 80% detected once. The sequencing input was PBMCs or T cells enriched from blood (not recorded which). The source of these receptors is a woman aged 25-40 years who had been exposed to COVID-19. Each CDR3 is given with its conserved first and last residue. Clone size is given for some rows only: seen once, a few or many times, or a class if the clone is expanded.

TRBJ2-7 TRBV19 NA CASSRAGIAYEQYF
TRBJ2-3 TRBV6-6 NA CASTAGGFTDTQYF
TRBJ1-3 TRBV13 NA CASSRQGAENTIYF
TRBJ2-7 TRBV19 NA CASSKDSSYEQYF
TRBJ1-1 TRBV5-8 NA CASSFVRGTEAFF
TRBJ1-6 TRBV9 NA CASSVGQGGYNSPLHF
TRBJ2-7 TRBV19 NA CASSQGNEQYF
TRBJ2-2 TRBV19 NA CASSSRLADTGELFF
TRBJ2-2 TRBV15 NA CATSRDQELPGELFF
TRBJ1-2 TRBV23-1 once CASSQSVGQLPNYGYTF
TRBJ2-7 TRBV4-3 once CASSQGLKDRGPYF
TRBJ2-3 TRBV19 NA CASMLAGGQDTQYF
TRBJ1-2 TRBV30 few CAWSVRGLRGYTF
TRBJ2-7 TRBV19 NA CASSRGTGPYEQYF
TRBJ1-1 TRBV20-1 NA CSVPDRVEAFF
TRBJ1-1 TRBV19 NA CASSIDQAGMSEAFF
TRBJ1-3 TRBV4-1 NA CASSQDRGRTGNTIYF
TRBJ1-2 TRBV5-1 few CASSLESQGYGYTF
TRBJ1-2 TRBV2 NA CASISGVNYGYTF
TRBJ1-2 TRBV27 NA CASSLLSRGDQGGYTF
TRBJ2-1 TRBV5-6 NA CASSFTINDEQFF
TRBJ1-1 TRBV9 once CASSAIRGQTEAFF
TRBJ1-2 TRBV5-6 NA CASSLTSTWDRVIHGYTF
TRBJ1-4 TRBV30 NA CAWSLRRGQEKLFF
TRBJ1-2 TRBV9 NA CASSVAPDSSYGYTF
TRBJ2-7 TRBV6-5 NA CASSYRDRGRQYF
TRBJ2-7 TRBV7-9 NA CASSLARAESAAYEQYF
TRBJ1-1 TRBV5-5 NA CASSFEQTGTTEAFF
TRBJ1-1 TRBV25-1 NA CASSEVGAGEAFF